The entry below describes one TCR beta chain. Being one base from a much bigger clone, this may be a read error. As the CDR3 is not closed by the conserved phenylalanine or tryptophan, this likely results from a read error. RNA transcripts were the template for amplifying TCR beta CDR3 regions. First-round RT-PCR of the TCR CDR3 relied on the HTBI primer set. Via MiXCR, TCRdb re-called the multiplex PCR reads, giving one row per CDR3 protein. The table includes about 610,000 distinct CDR3 sequences, about 43% detected once. These data originate in a study of T cells in Graves' hyperthyroidism and ophthalmopathy. Newly diagnosed patients aged 18 to 65 had hyperthyroidism of under 2 months' duration. Each diagnosis drew on symptoms, thyroxine, TRAb, thyroid ultrasound and orbital computed tomography findings. Per the germline V gene, CDR1 is MNHNS and CDR2 is SASEGT. The CDR3 sequence is 15 residues long. Deletions cut 5 bases from V and 3 bases from J, with 16 bases between.

The genes are TRBV6-1 and TRBJ1-1; D remains unclear. Sample: peripheral blood or thyroid tissue (not recorded which). This sequence originates from a woman aged 18-29 years with Graves' hyperthyroidism. The CDR3 DNA follows: TGTGCCAGCAGTTACTTGAGGGTAGAGGACACTGAAGCTTTCCTT. This sequence encodes CASSYLRVEDTEAFL.